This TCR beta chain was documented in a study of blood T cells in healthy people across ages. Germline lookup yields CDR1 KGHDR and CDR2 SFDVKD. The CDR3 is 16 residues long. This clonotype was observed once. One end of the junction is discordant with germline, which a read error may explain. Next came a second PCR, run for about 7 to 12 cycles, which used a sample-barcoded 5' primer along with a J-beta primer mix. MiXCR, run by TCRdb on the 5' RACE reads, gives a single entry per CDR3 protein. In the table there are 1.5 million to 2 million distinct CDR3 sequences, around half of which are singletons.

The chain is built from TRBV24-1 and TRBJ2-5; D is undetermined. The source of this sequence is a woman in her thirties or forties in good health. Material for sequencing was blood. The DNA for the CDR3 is TGCGCCACCAGTGATTTCGTCAAAGGCTACCAAGAGACCCAGTACTTC. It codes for CATSDFVKGYQETQYF.